These 3 T cell receptor beta chains were all obtained from the same sample, sequenced in a study of blood T cells in healthy people across ages. Next came a second PCR, run for about 6 to 12 cycles, which used a sample-barcoded 5' primer along with a J-beta primer mix. Using its own MiXCR run on the 5' RACE reads, TCRdb lists one record per CDR3 protein. The sample contains around 790,000 distinct CDR3 sequences, roughly 44% of which appear only once. Sequenced sample: blood. The receptors come from a man aged 60 to 69 in good health.

The rearrangement links TRBV29-1 to TRBJ1-1; 9 bases agree with TRBD1. Germline V gene sequence: CDR1 SQVTM, CDR2 ANQGSEA. The CDR3 is made up of 15 amino acids. The V segment lost 7 bases and the J segment 3 bases; nucleotides outside the gene matches: 12. The CDR3 bases are TGCAGCGGCCGGGACAGGGCTCTGCATGACACTGAAGCTTTCTTT. Protein: CSGRDRALHDTEAFF.

The gene calls are TRBV3-1 and TRBJ2-1; 10 bases line up with TRBD2. The CDR3 spans 15 residues. Losses at the gene ends were 7 bases for V and 0 bases for J; bases not matched to a gene: 3. Germline V gene lookup returns CDR1 LGHDT and CDR2 YNNKEL (reference sequence). CDR3 sequence: CASKRGGSSYNEQFF. The CDR3 DNA is TGTGCCAGCAAGCGGGGGGGGAGCTCCTACAATGAGCAGTTCTTC.

CDR3 protein: CASSSGRGSGEQYF. The CDR3 DNA follows: TGCGCCAGCAGCTCTGGACGGGGGTCAGGCGAGCAGTACTTC. The chain joins TRBV5-1 to TRBJ2-7; D is possibly TRBD2 (6 bases). CDR1 and CDR2 from the germline V gene are SGHRS and YFSETQ. This CDR3 has 14 amino acids. V was cut by 3 bases and J by 6 bases, with 16 bases left in between.